The clone carrying this TCR beta chain has more than one count but fewer than ten. The CDR3 contains 17 residues. V gave up 5 bases and J gave up 8 bases; unmatched junction bases: 16. Looked up from germline, CDR1 is LGHNA and CDR2 is YNFKEQ. The data are from a study of cytomegalovirus exposure and HLA in healthy donors. Study-level information: The approximately 120 million unique TCR beta sequences, from roughly 180 million T cells, were found by an earlier analysis.

PCR employed 60 Vbeta and 13 Jbeta primers. Profiled with immunoSEQ multiplex PCR; TCRdb holds only in-frame clones, not every one. The sample lists some 90,000 clones; roughly two thirds were seen once. Sequenced: PBMCs. The V call is TRBV4-2, the J call TRBJ2-1; TRBD1 agrees at 9 bases. The origin of this receptor is a man aged 50 to 59 in good health and CMV-seronegative. Written as DNA, the CDR3 is TGTGCCAGCAGCGCACAGCCCTGGGGACAGGGAGTGCATGAGCAGTTCTTC. Translating it yields CASSAQPWGQGVHEQFF.